This entry lists 2 T cell receptor beta chains sequenced from one sample in a study of cytomegalovirus exposure and HLA in healthy donors. Primers included in the PCR were 60 Vbeta and 13 Jbeta primers. Profiled with immunoSEQ multiplex PCR; TCRdb holds only in-frame clones, not every one. The sample lists 140,000 to 150,000 clones, 60% to 85% occurring once. Sequencing was done on a sample of PBMCs. The receptors shown here come from a man between 35 and 55 years old in good health and CMV-seropositive.

This chain links TRBV9 with TRBJ2-1; possibly TRBD1 for D (6 bases). V dropped 0 bases and J dropped 10 bases, with 20 bases sitting between them. Germline loops: CDR1 SGDLS, CDR2 YYNGEE. This CDR3 region has 16 residues. The CDR3 sequence: CASSVETGFPATEQFF. As DNA, the CDR3 is TGTGCCAGCAGCGTAGAAACAGGGTTCCCGGCCACAGAGCAGTTCTTC.

V usage is TRBV2 and J usage is TRBJ2-7; D may be TRBD2 (5 bases). The V and J ends lost 7 bases and 0 bases respectively, with 13 bases between them. Germline CDR1 is SNHLY and CDR2 is FYNNEI. This CDR3 is 14 amino acids long. The CDR3 region is CASIRAESSYEQYF. CDR3 sequence (DNA): TGTGCCAGCATTAGAGCGGAGAGCTCCTACGAGCAGTACTTC.